The TCR beta chain described here comes from a study of graft-versus-host responses after intestinal transplantation. Study-wide results and caveats: Those patients showing graft-donor T cell macrochimerism displayed high graft-versus-host to host-versus-graft clonal ratios in allografts.

The V gene's germline CDR1 is LGHNA and CDR2 YSLEER. This CDR3 is 18 amino acids long. The V gene lost 0 bases and the J gene lost 7 bases, with 22 bases spanning the gap. In regard to this clone: Antigen specificity is unknown.

Assay used: immunoSEQ multiplex PCR; TCRdb lists only in-frame clones, some missing. The top ten clones hold 3.5% to 5% of a sample with about 45,000 clones, around 90% of them seen once. This specimen consisted of PBMCs, obtained 524 days after transplant. The TCR was taken from a human patient who received an intestinal transplant, so some T cells may come from the graft donor. The gene calls are TRBV4-3 and TRBJ2-1, with D perhaps assigned TRBD1 or TRBD2 (5 bases each). CDR3 loop: CASSQDLGGQGRTNEQFF. In DNA form, the CDR3 reads TGCGCCAGCAGCCAAGACCTAGGCGGGCAGGGAAGAACTAATGAGCAGTTCTTC.